Detailed here is one T cell receptor beta chain. These data are taken from a study of regulatory T cells in long-lasting Graves disease. The time point denotes: newly diagnosed GD, antithyroid drugs for less than 3 months. The authors made the TCR library using RNA they extracted from PBMCs. CDR3 size: 14 residues. Between the trimmed V and J ends, which lost 0 bases and 0 bases, there was a span of 9 bases. Germline assignment: CDR1 GTSNPN and CDR2 SVGIG (reference sequence). Libraries of TCR beta came from iRepertoire HTBI primers plus Arm-PCR of CDR3 regions. TCRdb passed the multiplex PCR reads through MiXCR, listing each CDR3 protein once. The table records approximately 400,000 distinct CDR3 sequences, 15% of them present only once.

This TCR came from a female donor with Graves disease. This chain joins TRBV30 and TRBJ2-7; D is uncertain. The sequencing here drew on peripheral blood mononuclear cells (PBMCs), taken at new diagnosis, from a patient treated with antithyroid drugs. CDR3 bases: TGTGCCTGGAGTGTAGGTGGGATCTCCTACGAGCAGTACTTC. It codes for CAWSVGGISYEQYF.